Below, one T cell receptor beta chain is given with its context. The target antigen is unknown. This record belongs to a study of a mutant IDH1 vaccine in newly diagnosed glioma. Study as a whole: Week 47 marked visit V13, whereas week 35 marked visit V12.

Trimming took off 0 bases at V and 3 bases at J, with 26 bases between the two ends. The CDR3 spans 20 residues. CDR1 and CDR2 (germline): WNHNN, SYGVQD (reference sequence). Time point reported: week 47, end of study. With topical imiquimod, each dose of the vaccine consisted of 300 ug of mutant IDH1 20-mer peptide. Clones were read by immunoSEQ multiplex PCR, and TCRdb kept only the in-frame ones, dropping some. The table includes fewer than 60,000 clones, about two thirds detected once. This receptor was identified in a man aged 35-49 years with glioma. Some clones in this sample may be carry-over from other donors' samples. The sequences come from peripheral blood mononuclear cells (PBMCs), collected from a glioma patient whose treatment included an IDH1 peptide vaccine. The chain uses TRBV10-1 and TRBJ1-1, with D perhaps TRBD1 (5 bases). CDR3 loop: CASSESGQQVSESSDTEAFF. DNA for the CDR3: TGCGCCAGCAGTGAGTCCGGACAACAGGTAAGCGAAAGCTCGGACACTGAAGCTTTCTTT.